This entry describes one T cell receptor (beta chain). Its antigen is unidentified. Using immunoSEQ multiplex PCR, the repertoire was profiled, and TCRdb retains in-frame clones only, with some absent. Altogether 150,000 to 200,000 clones are present, approximately 94% being singletons, with the ten largest covering 0.6% to 0.7%. The CDR3 is 15 amino acids. CDR1 is GTSNPN, CDR2 SVGIG, per germline (reference sequence). Trimming took 3 bases from V and 2 from J, leaving 16 bases between them. The source of the sample is a study of T cell responses to AZD1222 COVID-19 vaccine. Study-level findings and limits: Sampling that yielded the repertoires occurred only after the peak T cell response.

The sequencing here drew on peripheral blood, taken on day 0 of AZD1222 vaccination. This chain joins TRBV30 and TRBJ1-2, with D perhaps matching TRBD1 (5 bases). The sequence derives from an adult in good health. The CDR3 spells CAWSPGVGENYGYTF. CDR3 DNA: TGTGCCTGGAGCCCGGGGGTTGGAGAAAACTATGGCTACACCTTC.